This T cell receptor beta chain was found in a study of T cells in Graves' hyperthyroidism and ophthalmopathy. Authors of the study amplified TCR beta CDR3 regions from RNA transcripts. First-round RT-PCR targeting the TCR CDR3 was performed with the HTBI primer set. TCRdb reanalysed the multiplex PCR reads using MiXCR and keeps one entry per CDR3 protein. The sample carries 640,000 or so distinct CDR3 sequences, about 14% recorded once. As to this clonotype: Its antigen remains unidentified.

Regarding the study as a whole: Blood samples included most of the expanded thyroid clonotypes exceeding 0.001.

CDR1 and CDR2 (germline): MGHRA, YSYEKL. CDR3 length: 19 amino acids. The junction had 12 bases not matched to a gene; V was cut back by 4 bases and J by 2 bases. Every diagnosis used clinical symptoms, serum thyroxine and TRAb, thyroid ultrasound and orbital computed tomography. V usage is TRBV4-1 and J usage is TRBJ2-3; TRBD2 matches at 13 bases. Input material: blood. The sequence was obtained from a woman aged 18-29 years with Graves' ophthalmopathy. The CDR3 region is CASSRSGTSGASITDTQYF. CDR3 sequence (DNA): TGCGCCAGCAGCCGCTCCGGGACTAGCGGGGCCTCTATCACAGATACGCAGTATTTT.